A selection of T cell receptor beta chains follows, all from one sample in a study of identical twins. A single record per CDR3 protein comes from TCRdb applying MiXCR to the 5' RACE reads. Here the sample spans hundreds of thousands of distinct CDR3 sequences, 7% to 7.5% being singletons. This sample also appeared in a second study, on yellow fever vaccine responses in identical twins.

The specimen sequenced was PBMCs. These receptors all come from a young woman in good health. CDR3s leave out the opening cysteine and the closing phenylalanine or tryptophan. A D gene is named only where the DNA matches it firmly.

d_gene	v_gene	CDR3aa
TRBD2	TRBV12-3/TRBV12-4	ASSLLAPPGDTQY
TRBD1	TRBV5-1	ASSKGQGLGYEQY
TRBD1	TRBV5-1	ASSLTRTGGPGGNEQF
TRBD1	TRBV20-1	SAQGQKNQPQH
.	TRBV25-1	ASSVQGQNNSPLH
.	TRBV29-1	SVELLPTSHSGANVLT
.	TRBV13	ASRQTGGQTQY
.	TRBV12-3/TRBV12-4	ASSLSRQNTEAF
.	TRBV10-3	AISQVGGSAGNDNEQF
.	TRBV20-1	SVKANTEAF
.	TRBV2	ASRKLYNEQF
.	TRBV12-3/TRBV12-4	ASRDPGQPRETQY
.	TRBV2	ASKATQGTEAF
.	TRBV7-2	ASSLTWGASTGELF
TRBD2	TRBV5-6	ASSQGLAGAETQY
.	TRBV7-9	ASSLKSGHYGYT
.	TRBV20-1	CAREKGSGRAVRDEQY